The T cell receptor beta chain described here comes from a study of blood T cell repertoires in COVID-19. For the study at large: Acute-phase and convalescent COVID-19 samples originated in the United States, Italy and Spain. Sources were T cells, B-cell-depleted T cells, or PBMCs; the material itself was cDNA or gDNA.

Sequencing used immunoSEQ multiplex PCR; TCRdb keeps in-frame clones, though not all of them. Among approximately 100,000 clones listed, less than 90% were seen once. Germline V gene lookup returns CDR1 SGHAT and CDR2 FQNNGV. This CDR3 is 17 amino acids long. Trimming at V came to 3 bases and at J to 1 base, leaving 5 bases not matched to a gene. The sample comprised peripheral blood. The clonotype comes from a human donor in a cohort sampled during active COVID-19. The rearrangement links TRBV11-2 to TRBJ2-3; TRBD2 aligns across 12 bases. CDR3 sequence reads: CASSLVRTSGGTDTQYF. The CDR3 DNA reads TGTGCCAGCAGCTTGGTCCGGACTAGCGGGGGCACAGATACGCAGTATTTT.